The entry below describes one TCR beta chain. Its antigen specificity is not known. No qualities accompany the bases; no much larger clone lies one base away. This record comes from a study of technical replicates of blood from several donors (dated by TCRdb to about 2017). The library came from the immunoSEQ multiplex PCR assay. Held by TCRdb, this immuneACCESS table contains in-frame sequences only and omits some clones. Under half of the omission traces to an unresolved V gene where checked; the cause of the rest is unknown. The table for this sample lists nearly 80,000 clones; 85% to 95% of them were counted only once. The ten largest clones take up 0.35% to 0.45% of the sample. The germline V gene (reference sequence) provides CDR1 MNHEY and CDR2 SMNVEV. The CDR3 measures 15 amino acids from cysteine to phenylalanine. Of the read, only the CDR3 DNA is kept; its 45 bases are in frame from base 1. Relative to germline, V is missing 5 bases and J is missing 0 bases, with 6 bases of the junction outside any gene match.

The material sequenced was T cells isolated from PBMCs. Recombination joined TRBV27 with TRBJ2-7; 8 central bases correspond to TRBD2. The receptor comes from a human donor in good health. The DNA sequence is TGTGCCAGCAGTCCCGTAGCGGGATTCTCCTACGAGCAGTACTTC. This is translated as CASSPVAGFSYEQYF.